This note documents a single T cell receptor beta chain sequence. Assay used: immunoSEQ multiplex PCR; TCRdb lists only in-frame clones, some missing. The profile shows roughly 520,000 clones, roughly 95% of them singletons. This CDR3 has 15 residues. CDR1 is SGHAT and CDR2 is FQNNGV in the germline V gene. After removal of 2 bases from V and 9 bases from J, the junction contained 10 bases not matched to a gene. The source of the sample is a study of shared clonotypes between healthy human individuals. This chain joins TRBV11-2 and TRBJ2-1; 7 bases are a match to TRBD2. Material for sequencing was naive CD4+ T cells sorted from blood. Subset described: CD45RA+ positively selected. The clonotype originates from a young woman in good health. CDR3 sequence reads: CASSLTSGGVAEQFF. DNA of the CDR3: TGTGCCAGCAGCTTAACGTCGGGAGGCGTTGCTGAGCAGTTCTTC.